This T cell receptor (beta chain) was captured in a study of T cells expressing NK-cell markers. For the study at large: Among eight sequenced donors, seven carried HCMV seropositivity while one was seronegative.

TCR beta cDNA was made by 5'RACE template switching with UMIs. TCRdb re-analyzed the 5' RACE reads; it lists each CDR3 protein once, without DNA. The sample is made up of a few hundred thousand distinct CDR3 sequences, and the top ten hold under 6.5% of it. Specimen: blood T cells: a sorted CD56 or NKG2C T cell subset, CD4+ or CD8+ T cells, or bulk PBMC T cells (not recorded which). The sequence was obtained from a man aged 18 to 69 in good health.

The CDR3 sequence is CASSRRTGRSYEQYF. V gene TRBV5-1 combines with J gene TRBJ2-7; TCRdb indicates TRBD1, and absent DNA this call remains unverified. This CDR3 spans 15 amino acids. Germline CDR1 reads SGHRS; CDR2 reads YFSETQ.